This T cell receptor beta chain was sequenced during a study of OX40 agonist ivuxolimab in advanced cancers. Findings and limits, study-wide: Among the lowest peripheral clonal expansion occurred in 0.1-3.0 mg/kg partial responders. The CD4+ and CD8+ T cells in the blood had expanded clonally by week 6 at 0.1 to 3.0 mg/kg.

Using immunoSEQ multiplex PCR, the repertoire was profiled, and TCRdb retains in-frame clones only, with some absent. The top ten clones hold 0.25% to 0.3% of a sample with tens of thousands of clones, 88% of them seen once. Peripheral blood came from all dose cohorts at three timepoints. Germline V gene sequence: CDR1 LGHNA, CDR2 YSLEER. This CDR3 has 13 amino acids. On this clone itself: The antigen remains unidentified. At one of its ends the junction is not consistent with the germline gene, which may arise from a read error.

This chain uses TRBV4-3 with TRBJ1-1; a weak D match, TRBD1 (5 bases). The TCR comes from an adult with an advanced solid tumor such as melanoma, head and neck, liver or kidney cancer. The source material was CD4+ or CD8+ T cells sorted from blood, sampled in a trial of the OX40 agonist ivuxolimab. CDR3 amino acids: CASTQGWGNEAFF. CDR3 DNA sequence: TGCGCCAGCACCCAAGGGTGGGGGAATGAAGCTTTCTTT.